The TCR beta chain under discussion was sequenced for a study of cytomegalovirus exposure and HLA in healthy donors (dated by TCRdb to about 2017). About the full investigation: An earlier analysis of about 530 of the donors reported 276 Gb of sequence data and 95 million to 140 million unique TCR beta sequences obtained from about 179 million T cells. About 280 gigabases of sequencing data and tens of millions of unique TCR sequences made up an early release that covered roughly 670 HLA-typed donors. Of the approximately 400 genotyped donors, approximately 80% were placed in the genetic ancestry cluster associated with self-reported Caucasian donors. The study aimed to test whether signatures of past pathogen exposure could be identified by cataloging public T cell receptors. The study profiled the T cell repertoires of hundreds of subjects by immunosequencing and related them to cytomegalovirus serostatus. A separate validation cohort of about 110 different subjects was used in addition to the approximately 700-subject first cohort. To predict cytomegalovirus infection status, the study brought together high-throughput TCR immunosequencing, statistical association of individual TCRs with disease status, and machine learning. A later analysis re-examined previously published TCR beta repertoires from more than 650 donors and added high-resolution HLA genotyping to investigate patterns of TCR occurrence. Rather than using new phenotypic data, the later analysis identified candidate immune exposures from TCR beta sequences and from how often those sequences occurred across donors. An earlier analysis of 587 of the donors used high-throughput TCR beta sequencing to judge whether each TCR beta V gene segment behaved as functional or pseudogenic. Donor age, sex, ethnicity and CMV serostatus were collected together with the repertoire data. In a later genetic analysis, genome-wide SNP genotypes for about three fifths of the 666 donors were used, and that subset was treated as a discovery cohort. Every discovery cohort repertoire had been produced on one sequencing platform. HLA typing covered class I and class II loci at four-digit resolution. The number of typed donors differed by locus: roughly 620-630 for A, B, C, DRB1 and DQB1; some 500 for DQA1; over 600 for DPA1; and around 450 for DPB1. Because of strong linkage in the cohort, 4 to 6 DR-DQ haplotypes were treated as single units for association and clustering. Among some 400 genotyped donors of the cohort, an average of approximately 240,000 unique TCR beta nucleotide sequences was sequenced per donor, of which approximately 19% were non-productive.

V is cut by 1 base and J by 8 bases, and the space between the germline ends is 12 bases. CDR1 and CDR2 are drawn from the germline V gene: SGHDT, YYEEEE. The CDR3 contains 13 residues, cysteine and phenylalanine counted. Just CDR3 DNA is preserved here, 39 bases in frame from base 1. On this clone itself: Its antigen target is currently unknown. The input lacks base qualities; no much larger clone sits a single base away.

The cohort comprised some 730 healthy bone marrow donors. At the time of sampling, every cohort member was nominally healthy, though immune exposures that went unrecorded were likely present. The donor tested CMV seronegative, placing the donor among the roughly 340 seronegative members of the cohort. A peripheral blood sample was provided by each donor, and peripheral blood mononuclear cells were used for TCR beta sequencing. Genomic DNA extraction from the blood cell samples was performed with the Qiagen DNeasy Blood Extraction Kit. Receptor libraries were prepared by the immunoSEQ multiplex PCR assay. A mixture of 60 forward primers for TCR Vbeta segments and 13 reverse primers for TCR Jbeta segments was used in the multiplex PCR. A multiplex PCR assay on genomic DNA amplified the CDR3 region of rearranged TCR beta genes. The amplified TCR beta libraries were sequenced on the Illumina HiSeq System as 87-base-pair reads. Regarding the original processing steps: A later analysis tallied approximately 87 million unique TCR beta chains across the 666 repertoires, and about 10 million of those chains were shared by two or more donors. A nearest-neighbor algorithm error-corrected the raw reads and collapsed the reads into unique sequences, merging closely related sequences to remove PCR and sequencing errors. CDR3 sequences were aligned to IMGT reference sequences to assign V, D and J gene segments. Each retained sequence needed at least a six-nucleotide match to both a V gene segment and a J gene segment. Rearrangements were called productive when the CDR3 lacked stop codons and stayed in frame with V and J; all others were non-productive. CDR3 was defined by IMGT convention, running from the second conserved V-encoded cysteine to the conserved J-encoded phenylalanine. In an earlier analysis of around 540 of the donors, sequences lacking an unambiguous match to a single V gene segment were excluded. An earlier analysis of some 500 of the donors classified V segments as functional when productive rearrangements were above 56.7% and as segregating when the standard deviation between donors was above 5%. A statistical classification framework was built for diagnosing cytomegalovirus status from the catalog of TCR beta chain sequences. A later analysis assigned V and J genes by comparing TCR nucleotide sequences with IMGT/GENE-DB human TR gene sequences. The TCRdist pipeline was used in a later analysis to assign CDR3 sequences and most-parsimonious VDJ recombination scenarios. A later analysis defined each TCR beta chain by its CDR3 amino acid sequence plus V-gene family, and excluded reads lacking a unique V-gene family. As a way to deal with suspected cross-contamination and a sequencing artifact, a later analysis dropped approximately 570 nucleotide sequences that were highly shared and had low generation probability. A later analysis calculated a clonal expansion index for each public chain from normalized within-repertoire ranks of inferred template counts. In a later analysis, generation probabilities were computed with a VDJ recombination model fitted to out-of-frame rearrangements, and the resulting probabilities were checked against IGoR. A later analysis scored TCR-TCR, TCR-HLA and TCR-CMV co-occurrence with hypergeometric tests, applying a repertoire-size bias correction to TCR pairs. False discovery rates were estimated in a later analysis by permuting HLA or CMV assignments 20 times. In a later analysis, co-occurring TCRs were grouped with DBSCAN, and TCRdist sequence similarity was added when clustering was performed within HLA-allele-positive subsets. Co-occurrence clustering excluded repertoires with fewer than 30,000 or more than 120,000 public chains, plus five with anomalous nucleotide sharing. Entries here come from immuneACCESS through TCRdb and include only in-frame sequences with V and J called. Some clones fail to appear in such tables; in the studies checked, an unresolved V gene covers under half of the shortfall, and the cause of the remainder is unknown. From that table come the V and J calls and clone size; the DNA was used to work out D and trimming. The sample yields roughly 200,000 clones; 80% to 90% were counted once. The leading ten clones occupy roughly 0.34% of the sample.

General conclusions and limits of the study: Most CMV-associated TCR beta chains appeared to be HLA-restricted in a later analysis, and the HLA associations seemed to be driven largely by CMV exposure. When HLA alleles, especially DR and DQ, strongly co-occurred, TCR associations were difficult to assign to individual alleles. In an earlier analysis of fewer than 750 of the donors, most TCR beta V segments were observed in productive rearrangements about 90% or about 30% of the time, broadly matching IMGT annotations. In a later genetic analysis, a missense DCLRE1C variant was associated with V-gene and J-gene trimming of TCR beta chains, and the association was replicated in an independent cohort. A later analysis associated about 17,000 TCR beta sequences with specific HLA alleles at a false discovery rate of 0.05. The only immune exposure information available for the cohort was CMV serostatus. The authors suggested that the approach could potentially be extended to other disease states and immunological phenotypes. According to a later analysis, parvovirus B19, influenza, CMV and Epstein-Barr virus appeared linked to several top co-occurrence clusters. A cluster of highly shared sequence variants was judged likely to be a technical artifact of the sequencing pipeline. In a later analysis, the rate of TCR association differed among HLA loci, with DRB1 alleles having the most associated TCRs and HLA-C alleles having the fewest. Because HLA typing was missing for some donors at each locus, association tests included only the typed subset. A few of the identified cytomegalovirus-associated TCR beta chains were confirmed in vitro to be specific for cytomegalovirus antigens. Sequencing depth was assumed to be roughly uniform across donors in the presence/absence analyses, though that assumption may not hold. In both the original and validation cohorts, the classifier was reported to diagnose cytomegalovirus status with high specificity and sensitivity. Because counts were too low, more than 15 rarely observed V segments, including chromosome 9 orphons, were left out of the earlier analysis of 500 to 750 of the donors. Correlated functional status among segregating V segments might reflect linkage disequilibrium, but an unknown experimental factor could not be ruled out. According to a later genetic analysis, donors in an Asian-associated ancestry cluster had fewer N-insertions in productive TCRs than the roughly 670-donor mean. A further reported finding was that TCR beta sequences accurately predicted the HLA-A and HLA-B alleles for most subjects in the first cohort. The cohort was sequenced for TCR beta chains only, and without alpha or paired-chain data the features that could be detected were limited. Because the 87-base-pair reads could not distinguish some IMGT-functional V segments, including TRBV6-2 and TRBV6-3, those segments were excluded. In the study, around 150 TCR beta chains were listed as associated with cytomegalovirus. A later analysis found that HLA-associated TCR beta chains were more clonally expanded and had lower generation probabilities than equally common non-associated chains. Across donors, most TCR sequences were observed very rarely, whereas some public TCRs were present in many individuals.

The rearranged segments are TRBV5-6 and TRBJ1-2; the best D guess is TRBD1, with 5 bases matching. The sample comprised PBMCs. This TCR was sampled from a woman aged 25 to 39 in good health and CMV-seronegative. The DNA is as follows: TGTGCCAGCAGCTTGTGGCAGGGTAAAGGCTACACCTTC. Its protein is CASSLWQGKGYTF.